The entry below describes one TCR beta chain. Naive CD8 populations comprised CD45RO-negative cells positively selected for CCR7, excluding terminally differentiated effector memory CD45RA+ cells. Generated by immunoSEQ multiplex PCR, the TCRdb table keeps only in-frame clones and is missing some. The sample has roughly 2.1 million clones; 90% to 95% are singletons. This specimen comes from a study of shared clonotypes between healthy human individuals. This TCR came from a man younger than 35 in good health. Some clones in this sample may be carry-over from other donors' samples. The sequencing sample was made of naive CD8+ T cells from PBMCs.

The CDR3 sequence: CASSLGGLATDTQYF. CDR3 DNA sequence: TGTGCCAGCAGCTTGGGAGGACTAGCAACAGATACGCAGTATTTT. This chain joins TRBV5-8 and TRBJ2-3; 8 positions agree with TRBD2. This CDR3 spans 15 amino acids. Looked up from germline, CDR1 is SGHTS and CDR2 is YDEGEE. The trim removed 0 bases at V and 3 bases at J, leaving 3 bases unmatched. The full variable domain, its missing parts supplied by reference TRBV5-8 and TRBJ2-3, is EAGVTQSPTHLIKTRGQQATLRCSPISGHTSVYWYQQALGLGLQFLLWYDEGEERNRGNFPPRFSGRQFPNYSSELNVNALELEDSALYLCASSLGGLATDTQYFGPGTRLTVL.